Detailed here is one T cell receptor (beta chain). This record belongs to a study of blood T cell repertoires in COVID-19. CDR1 is SGHAT and CDR2 is FQNNGV in the germline V gene. The CDR3 contains 16 residues. V shed 2 bases and J shed 3 bases, with 11 bases lying between them. In the authors' methods: Reference gene primer amplification gave estimated nucleated cell counts. Produced via immunoSEQ multiplex PCR; TCRdb's table is partial and in-frame only. V and J calls and clone size are as listed in that table; D and trimming were resolved from the DNA. Of around 250,000 clones listed, roughly 84% are singletons.

The chain recombines TRBV11-2 with TRBJ1-6; perhaps TRBD1 as D (5 bases). The TCR originated in a woman aged 40 to 50 who had recovered from COVID-19. The sequencing input was peripheral blood. In DNA, the CDR3 is TGTGCCAGCAGCTTAAACCCCCAGGGCTATAATTCACCCCTCCACTTT. It encodes CASSLNPQGYNSPLHF.